Below, 12 T cell receptor beta chains from the same sample are listed, as sequenced in a study of OX40 agonist ivuxolimab in advanced cancers. Assay used: immunoSEQ multiplex PCR; TCRdb lists only in-frame clones, some missing. The table lists 60,000 to 95,000 clones, 85% of them singletons, with 15% to 20% in the top ten. The sequenced sample was CD4+ or CD8+ T cells sorted from blood, obtained in a trial of the OX40 agonist ivuxolimab. These receptors were taken from an adult with an advanced solid tumor such as melanoma, head and neck, liver or kidney cancer.

V is TRBV28 and J is TRBJ1-5; D is perhaps TRBD1 (5 bases). This CDR3 has 16 residues. Trimming cost V 4 bases and J 6 bases, with 19 bases left between them. Germline V CDR1 and CDR2: MDHEN, SYDVKM. CDR3 protein: CASSSTGTEVRQPQHF. CDR3 coding DNA: TGTGCCAGCAGTTCGACCGGGACTGAGGTACGTCAGCCCCAGCATTTT. Filled out from reference TRBV28 and TRBJ1-5, the complete variable domain reads DVKVTQSSRYLVKRTGEKVFLECVQDMDHENMFWYRQDPGLGLRLIYFSYDVKMKEKGDIPEGYSVSREKKERFSLILESASTNQTSMYLCASSSTGTEVRQPQHFGDGTRLSIL.

The chain recombines TRBV6-4 with TRBJ1-2; possible D gene TRBD1, 6 bases. This CDR3 comprises 14 residues. Trimming took off 3 bases at V and 8 bases at J, with 16 bases between the two ends. Germline CDR1 and CDR2: MRHNA and SNTAGT. The CDR3 protein is CASSESGRGLGYTF. The DNA of the CDR3 is TGTGCCAGCAGTGAATCGGGCAGGGGTCTCGGCTACACCTTC.

V and J are TRBV13 and TRBJ2-7; TRBD2 aligns across 7 bases. V was pared by 4 bases and J by 3 bases, with 9 bases of the junction left unmatched. CDR1 is PRHDT, CDR2 FYEKMQ, per germline (reference sequence). The CDR3 extends over 15 amino acids. The CDR3 sequence is CASSYPGGVFYEQYF. In DNA form, the CDR3 reads TGTGCCAGCAGCTACCCGGGGGGAGTTTTCTACGAGCAGTACTTC.

DNA for the CDR3: TGTGCCAGCAGTTTATTGGTCAGCCGGGACAACACAGATACGCAGTATTTT. Protein product: CASSLLVSRDNTDTQYF. The V call is TRBV27, the J call TRBJ2-3; TRBD1 might be the D (6 bases). V lost 1 base, J lost 2 bases, and 16 bases lay in between. Per the germline V gene, CDR1 is MNHEY and CDR2 is SMNVEV (reference sequence). The CDR3 runs to 17 residues.

The genes are TRBV7-9 and TRBJ1-4; 9 nucleotides line up with TRBD1. Germline V lookup: CDR1 SEHNR, CDR2 FQNEAQ (reference sequence). Losses at the gene ends were 5 bases for V and 3 bases for J; bases not matched to a gene: 4. There are 15 residues in the CDR3. As DNA, the CDR3 is TGTGCCAGCAGCGACCGGGACAGGGCTAATGAAAAACTGTTTTTT. It specifies CASSDRDRANEKLFF.

Only a few counts were recorded for this clone. V and J are TRBV7-2 and TRBJ2-3; the match to TRBD2 covers 10 bases. CDR3 length: 17 residues. V lost 3 bases, J lost 6 bases, and 12 bases stayed unmatched. Looked up from germline, CDR1 is SGHTA and CDR2 is FQGNSA. The CDR3 region has the DNA TGTGCCAGCAGCTTTAGCCAGGGGCTAGCGGGAGTCGATACGCAGTATTTT. This encodes CASSFSQGLAGVDTQYF.

This chain joins TRBV5-5 and TRBJ1-4; D uncertain. Trimming removed 2 bases from V and 5 bases from J, with 7 bases in between. Germline loops: CDR1 SGHKS, CDR2 YYEKEE (reference sequence). The CDR3 is made up of 13 amino acids. For the CDR3, the DNA is TGTGCCAGCAGCTTCGGACCCAATGAAAAACTGTTTTTT. Residues: CASSFGPNEKLFF.

The chain carries TRBV5-6 and TRBJ1-3; D ambiguous. The V end lost 0 bases, the J end lost 4 bases, and 2 bases lay between the germline ends. Germline CDR1 and CDR2: SGHDT and YYEEEE. The CDR3 runs to 12 residues. The CDR3 DNA reads as TGTGCCAGCAGCTTGGCGGGAAACACCATATATTTT. The encoded protein is CASSLAGNTIYF.

The V call is TRBV7-9, the J call TRBJ2-3, with TRBD1 matching 12 bases. The germline gives CDR1 SEHNR, CDR2 FQNEAQ (reference sequence). The CDR3 covers 18 residues. With V trimmed by 5 bases and J by 6 bases, 15 bases remained unmatched. This CDR3 is CASSLGSGQGAIGDTQYF. CDR3 DNA: TGTGCCAGCAGCCTAGGGTCGGGACAGGGGGCGATTGGGGATACGCAGTATTTT.

The rearrangement joins TRBV5-1 to TRBJ2-3; a weak D match, TRBD1 (5 bases). The germline V and J ends were trimmed by 1 base and 6 bases, with 15 bases remaining between them. CDR1 is SGHRS, CDR2 YFSETQ, per germline. CDR3 length equals 15 residues. CDR3 nucleotide sequence: TGCGCCAGCAGCTTGATGAACGTTAAGGGGGATACGCAGTATTTT. This gives the protein CASSLMNVKGDTQYF.

The rearrangement links TRBV6-1 to TRBJ2-6; perhaps TRBD1 as D (6 bases). Trimming took 4 bases from V and 0 from J, leaving 16 bases between them. Germline lookup yields CDR1 MNHNS and CDR2 SASEGT. This CDR3 contains 18 residues. Here the CDR3 reads CASSADSSHLSGANVLTF. CDR3 sequence (DNA): TGTGCCAGCAGTGCGGACAGTTCACACCTCTCTGGGGCCAACGTCCTGACTTTC.

This chain links TRBV7-2 with TRBJ1-2; 9 nucleotides align to TRBD1. CDR3 length: 14 amino acids. Germline CDR1 is SGHTA and CDR2 is FQGNSA. Losses at the gene ends were 5 bases for V and 8 bases for J; bases not matched to a gene: 9. CDR3 nucleotide sequence: TGTGCCAGCAGCCCAAGGACAGGGGAATTAGGCTACACCTTC. Translating gives CASSPRTGELGYTF.